This is a list of T cell receptor beta chains from one sample in a study of control samples from healthy donors and cancer patients. Method: immunoSEQ multiplex PCR; TCRdb's copy keeps in-frame clones and lacks some. The table lists about 130,000 clones, roughly 87% of them singletons. Input material: blood. The receptors were sampled from a man aged 18 to 29 in good health. Each CDR3 is given with its conserved first and last residue. The D gene is left open where the match is weak. Only part of the rows carry a size: once, few, many, or a class if the clone is expanded.

>TRBJ2-5|13|-|TRBV14|-
TGTGCCAGCAGCCGGGGCTTAGTAGAGACCCAGTACTTC
CASSRGLVETQYF
>TRBJ1-5|15|-|TRBV6-1|many
TGTGCCAGCAGTGAAAATCTTTATAGCAATCAGCCCCAGCATTTT
CASSENLYSNQPQHF
>TRBJ1-1|13|-|TRBV2|-
TGTGCCAGCAGGCGGGACACGGGGACTGAAGCTTTCTTT
CASRRDTGTEAFF
>TRBJ1-2|15|-|TRBV28|-
TGTGCCAGCAGTTCCCCCCAGTCAGGAAACTATGGCTACACCTTC
CASSSPQSGNYGYTF
>TRBJ1-4|14|-|TRBV3-1/TRBV3-2|-
TGTGCCAGCAGCCAAGGGGGCAGTAATGAAAAACTGTTTTTT
CASSQGGSNEKLFF
>TRBJ2-1|16|-|TRBV24-1|-
TGTGCCACCAGTGATTTGAGGCTAGTTAATCCGAATGAGCAGTTCTTC
CATSDLRLVNPNEQFF
>TRBJ1-2|14|TRBD1|TRBV11-2|-
TGTGCCAGCAGCCCCGGGACAGGGAACTATGGCTACACCTTC
CASSPGTGNYGYTF
>TRBJ2-1|13|-|TRBV7-2|-
TGTGCCAGCAGCTTCCAGACTAGACGGGAGCAGTTCTTC
CASSFQTRREQFF
>TRBJ1-1|18|-|TRBV3-1/TRBV3-2|once
TGTGCCAGCAGCCAACCGCCGGCAGGGATTACCTACTACACTGAAGCTTTCTTT
CASSQPPAGITYYTEAFF
>TRBJ2-2|16|TRBD1|TRBV5-4|-
TGTGCCAGCAGCACCGGGACAGGGAGGAACACCGGGGAGCTGTTTTTT
CASSTGTGRNTGELFF
>TRBJ1-4|14|-|TRBV28|-
TGTGCCAGCAGTCCGCCAAGCCCTAATGAAAAACTGTTTTTT
CASSPPSPNEKLFF
>TRBJ2-3|15|TRBD2|TRBV25-1|-
TGTGCCAGCAGTGAGGCGGCGGGAGAGACAGATACGCAGTATTTT
CASSEAAGETDTQYF
>TRBJ2-7|13|TRBD2|TRBV5-6|-
TGTGCCAGCAGGACTAGCGGGGGCTACGAGCAGTACTTC
CASRTSGGYEQYF
>TRBJ1-1|14|-|TRBV20-1|-
TGCAGTGCTAGTATTTGGGGAATGAACACTGAAGCTTTCTTT
CSASIWGMNTEAFF
>TRBJ2-7|14|TRBD2|TRBV10-3|-
TGTGCCATCATGACTAGCGGGAGGGGTCTGGAGCAGTACTTC
CAIMTSGRGLEQYF
>TRBJ2-7|17|-|TRBV27|-
TGTGCCAGCAGTTTATCGATTCGGACAGGAGGGGCCTACGAGCAGTACTTC
CASSLSIRTGGAYEQYF
>TRBJ2-5|13|-|TRBV21-1|-
TGTGCCAGCCGGCGACACTCACAAGAGACCCAGTACTTC
CASRRHSQETQYF
>TRBJ2-4|15|-|TRBV11-2|-
TGTGCCAGCAGCTCACCTCGACTGGCCAAAAACATTCAGTACTTC
CASSSPRLAKNIQYF
>TRBJ2-7|14|TRBD1|TRBV14|-
TGTGCCAGCAGCCCGGGACAGGGAGTCTACGAGCAGTACTTC
CASSPGQGVYEQYF
>TRBJ2-7|14|-|TRBV7-9|-
TGTGCCAGCAGCGTCTCAGGCGTTGGGGGGGAGCAGTACTTC
CASSVSGVGGEQYF
>TRBJ2-7|15|-|TRBV19|few
TGTGCCAGTAGTATCCACCGGCAATACTCCTACGAGCAGTACTTC
CASSIHRQYSYEQYF
>TRBJ1-2|15|-|TRBV3-1/TRBV3-2|-
TGTGCCAGCAGCCAAGAAAGAATAACTAACTATGGCTACACCTTC
CASSQERITNYGYTF
>TRBJ1-1|14|-|TRBV19|few
TGTGCCAGTAGTATACCCTGGGCGAACACTGAAGCTTTCTTT
CASSIPWANTEAFF
>TRBJ1-1|14|-|TRBV2|-
TGTGCCAGCAGACGGGGAGGAGGGAACACTGAAGCTTTCTTT
CASRRGGGNTEAFF